This is a list of T cell receptor beta chains from one sample in a study of vaccination and CD4 T cells after COVID-19. Using its own MiXCR run on the PCR reads, TCRdb lists one record per CDR3 protein. This table holds tens of thousands of distinct CDR3 sequences, 50% to 70% found once. The specimen comprised CD4+ T cells from blood, sampled before SARS-CoV-2 vaccination. The origin of the receptors is a human donor who had recovered from COVID-19. CDR3s include the opening cysteine and the closing phenylalanine or tryptophan. The order of the fields is D gene, J gene, clone size, V gene, CDR3 length, CDR3 DNA, CDR3 protein. A D gene is named only where the DNA matches it firmly. Size tells how often a clone was seen (once, few, many) or the class of an expanded clone, and some rows leave it out.

D gene: TRBD1
J gene: TRBJ2-5
clone size: medium-sized
V gene: TRBV20-1
CDR3 length: 16
CDR3 DNA: TGCAGTGCTAGAGGTCAGACAGGGAACCGGCAAGAGACCCAGTACTTC
CDR3 protein: CSARGQTGNRQETQYF

D gene: NA
J gene: TRBJ2-5
clone size: few
V gene: TRBV27
CDR3 length: 14
CDR3 DNA: TGTGCCAGCAGTTCTCCGGGGAGGCTCGGGACCCAGTACTTC
CDR3 protein: CASSSPGRLGTQYF

D gene: NA
J gene: TRBJ1-5
clone size: NA
V gene: TRBV30
CDR3 length: 11
CDR3 DNA: TGTGCCTGGAGTGTTGGGGGGCCCCAGCATTTT
CDR3 protein: CAWSVGGPQHF

D gene: NA
J gene: TRBJ2-5
clone size: NA
V gene: TRBV4-2
CDR3 length: 15
CDR3 DNA: TGTGCCAGCAGCCCTACAAGTGGCCTTCAAGAGACCCAGTACTTC
CDR3 protein: CASSPTSGLQETQYF

D gene: NA
J gene: TRBJ2-2
clone size: NA
V gene: TRBV7-3
CDR3 length: 17
CDR3 DNA: TGTGCCAGCAGTCCTCACTCCGACGCCGGGCGTGGCGGGGAGCTGTTTTTT
CDR3 protein: CASSPHSDAGRGGELFF

D gene: TRBD1
J gene: TRBJ2-5
clone size: NA
V gene: TRBV11-1
CDR3 length: 16
CDR3 DNA: TGTGCCAGCAGCAAGTTGGACAGGGACAGCCAAGAGACCCAGTACTTC
CDR3 protein: CASSKLDRDSQETQYF

D gene: NA
J gene: TRBJ1-5
clone size: NA
V gene: TRBV6-1
CDR3 length: 14
CDR3 DNA: TGTGCCAGCAGGGACAAAGGGGGCAATCAGCCCCAGCATTTT
CDR3 protein: CASRDKGGNQPQHF

D gene: NA
J gene: TRBJ2-1
clone size: few
V gene: TRBV6-1
CDR3 length: 14
CDR3 DNA: TGTGCCAGCAGCAACGGGAGCCCTAGATATGAGCAGTTCTTC
CDR3 protein: CASSNGSPRYEQFF

D gene: TRBD1
J gene: TRBJ1-2
clone size: NA
V gene: TRBV28
CDR3 length: 13
CDR3 DNA: TGTGCCAGCAGTCCACATGACAGGGCTGGCTACACCTTC
CDR3 protein: CASSPHDRAGYTF

D gene: NA
J gene: TRBJ2-1
clone size: NA
V gene: TRBV7-6
CDR3 length: 15
CDR3 DNA: TGTGCCAGCTCTAGAGCCAGGGATTCCTACAATGAGCAGTTCTTC
CDR3 protein: CASSRARDSYNEQFF

D gene: NA
J gene: TRBJ2-7
clone size: few
V gene: TRBV7-2
CDR3 length: 15
CDR3 DNA: TGTGCCAGCAGCTTAGTAGCGTTAAGCTCCTACGAGCAGTACTTC
CDR3 protein: CASSLVALSSYEQYF

D gene: NA
J gene: TRBJ1-3
clone size: few
V gene: TRBV28
CDR3 length: 14
CDR3 DNA: TGTGCCAGCAGTGGAGGGACGGCTGGAAACACCATATATTTT
CDR3 protein: CASSGGTAGNTIYF

D gene: TRBD2
J gene: TRBJ2-1
clone size: NA
V gene: TRBV7-2
CDR3 length: 15
CDR3 DNA: TGTGCCAGCAGCTTAGACGGGAGGGCGGGCAATGAGCAGTTCTTC
CDR3 protein: CASSLDGRAGNEQFF

D gene: TRBD1
J gene: TRBJ2-5
clone size: NA
V gene: TRBV7-8
CDR3 length: 15
CDR3 DNA: TGTGCCAGCATCTGGAAATCCGGGACAGAAGAGACCCAGTACTTC
CDR3 protein: CASIWKSGTEETQYF

D gene: TRBD2
J gene: TRBJ2-3
clone size: NA
V gene: TRBV25-1
CDR3 length: 16
CDR3 DNA: TGTGCCAGCAGTGAATCTCGACTAGCGGGGCGAGATACGCAGTATTTT
CDR3 protein: CASSESRLAGRDTQYF

D gene: TRBD1
J gene: TRBJ1-5
clone size: NA
V gene: TRBV16
CDR3 length: 17
CDR3 DNA: TGTGCCAGCAGCCGAATGATAGGACAGGGGAGCAATCAGCCCCAGCATTTT
CDR3 protein: CASSRMIGQGSNQPQHF

D gene: TRBD1
J gene: TRBJ1-1
clone size: NA
V gene: TRBV6-5
CDR3 length: 16
CDR3 DNA: TGTGCCAGCAGTTACCCGGAGGGACAGTTGAACACTGAAGCTTTCTTT
CDR3 protein: CASSYPEGQLNTEAFF

D gene: NA
J gene: TRBJ2-7
clone size: once
V gene: TRBV28
CDR3 length: 13
CDR3 DNA: TGTGCCAGCAGTTTGTTGGACCCCTACGAGCAGTACTTC
CDR3 protein: CASSLLDPYEQYF

D gene: TRBD2
J gene: TRBJ2-1
clone size: NA
V gene: TRBV7-3
CDR3 length: 16
CDR3 DNA: TGTGCCAGCAGCTTAACGACGGGACTAGAGGGGAATGAGCAGTTCTTC
CDR3 protein: CASSLTTGLEGNEQFF

D gene: NA
J gene: TRBJ2-7
clone size: NA
V gene: TRBV4-3
CDR3 length: 13
CDR3 DNA: TGCGCCAGCAGCCAAGTCGGATATTCCGAGCAGTACTTC
CDR3 protein: CASSQVGYSEQYF

D gene: TRBD1
J gene: TRBJ1-2
clone size: NA
V gene: TRBV18
CDR3 length: 16
CDR3 DNA: TGTGCCAGCTCACCAGCGGGGACAGGGGGTATTTATGGCTACACCTTC
CDR3 protein: CASSPAGTGGIYGYTF

D gene: TRBD1
J gene: TRBJ1-5
clone size: NA
V gene: TRBV23-1
CDR3 length: 20
CDR3 DNA: TGCGCCAGCAGTTACCAGGCCCTCAAACAGGGGGAGGGTGACAATCAGCCCCAGCATTTT
CDR3 protein: CASSYQALKQGEGDNQPQHF

D gene: NA
J gene: TRBJ2-2
clone size: NA
V gene: TRBV15
CDR3 length: 19
CDR3 DNA: TGTGCCACCAGCAGAGATCTTGCCCAGAGTCGGCTTAACACCGGGGAGCTGTTTTTT
CDR3 protein: CATSRDLAQSRLNTGELFF

D gene: NA
J gene: TRBJ1-5
clone size: NA
V gene: TRBV30
CDR3 length: 12
CDR3 DNA: TGTGCCTGGAGCCGGGTAATTGGACCCCAGCATTTT
CDR3 protein: CAWSRVIGPQHF

D gene: TRBD1
J gene: TRBJ1-6
clone size: few
V gene: TRBV7-3
CDR3 length: 16
CDR3 DNA: TGTGCCAGCAGCCGATCAGGGACAGGGGAAAATTCACCCCTCCACTTT
CDR3 protein: CASSRSGTGENSPLHF

D gene: NA
J gene: TRBJ2-5
clone size: NA
V gene: TRBV20-1
CDR3 length: 12
CDR3 DNA: TGCAGTGCTAGTGAGAACCAAGAGACCCAGTACTTC
CDR3 protein: CSASENQETQYF

D gene: TRBD1
J gene: TRBJ1-1
clone size: NA
V gene: TRBV4-1
CDR3 length: 14
CDR3 DNA: TGCGCCAGCAGCCAAGAAGACAGGGGAGGTGAAGCTTTCTTT
CDR3 protein: CASSQEDRGGEAFF

D gene: TRBD1
J gene: TRBJ2-2
clone size: NA
V gene: TRBV6-1
CDR3 length: 18
CDR3 DNA: TGTGCCAGCACCCACCCGGACAGGTCCCGTGGGAACACCGGGGAGCTGTTTTTT
CDR3 protein: CASTHPDRSRGNTGELFF

D gene: NA
J gene: TRBJ1-4
clone size: NA
V gene: TRBV15
CDR3 length: 14
CDR3 DNA: TGTGCCACCAGCAGAGTTCAAGGGTTCGAAAAACTGTTTTTT
CDR3 protein: CATSRVQGFEKLFF

D gene: NA
J gene: TRBJ2-7
clone size: few
V gene: TRBV20-1
CDR3 length: 13
CDR3 DNA: TGCAGTGCCTATTCGGGACTCTCCTACGAGCAGTACTTC
CDR3 protein: CSAYSGLSYEQYF

D gene: NA
J gene: TRBJ2-7
clone size: NA
V gene: TRBV30
CDR3 length: 15
CDR3 DNA: TGTGCCTGGAGATCCAGACAGGAAAACCCCTACGAGCAGTACTTC
CDR3 protein: CAWRSRQENPYEQYF

D gene: TRBD2
J gene: TRBJ2-7
clone size: once
V gene: TRBV10-1
CDR3 length: 14
CDR3 DNA: TGCGCCAGCAGTGCGGACCTAGCGGGAGTCGGGCAGTACTTC
CDR3 protein: CASSADLAGVGQYF

D gene: TRBD2
J gene: TRBJ2-1
clone size: NA
V gene: TRBV20-1
CDR3 length: 16
CDR3 DNA: TGCAGTGCGCGAGACCCTAGCGGGACCACCTACAATGAGCAGTTCTTC
CDR3 protein: CSARDPSGTTYNEQFF

D gene: NA
J gene: TRBJ2-3
clone size: once
V gene: TRBV12-3/TRBV12-4
CDR3 length: 12
CDR3 DNA: TGTGCCAGCAGTCGCGAGGGCGATACGCAGTATTTT
CDR3 protein: CASSREGDTQYF

D gene: NA
J gene: TRBJ1-2
clone size: NA
V gene: TRBV7-9
CDR3 length: 13
CDR3 DNA: TGTGTCAGCAGCTTAACGAGCGGGGATGGCTACACCTTC
CDR3 protein: CVSSLTSGDGYTF